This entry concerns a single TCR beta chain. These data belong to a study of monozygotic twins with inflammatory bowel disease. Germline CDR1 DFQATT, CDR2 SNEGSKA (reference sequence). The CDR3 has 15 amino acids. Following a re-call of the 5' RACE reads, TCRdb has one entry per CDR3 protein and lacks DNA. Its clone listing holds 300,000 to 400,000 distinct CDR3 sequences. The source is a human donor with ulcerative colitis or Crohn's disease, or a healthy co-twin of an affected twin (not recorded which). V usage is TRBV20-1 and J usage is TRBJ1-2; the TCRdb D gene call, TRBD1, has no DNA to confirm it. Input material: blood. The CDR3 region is CSATTWGGGATGYTF.